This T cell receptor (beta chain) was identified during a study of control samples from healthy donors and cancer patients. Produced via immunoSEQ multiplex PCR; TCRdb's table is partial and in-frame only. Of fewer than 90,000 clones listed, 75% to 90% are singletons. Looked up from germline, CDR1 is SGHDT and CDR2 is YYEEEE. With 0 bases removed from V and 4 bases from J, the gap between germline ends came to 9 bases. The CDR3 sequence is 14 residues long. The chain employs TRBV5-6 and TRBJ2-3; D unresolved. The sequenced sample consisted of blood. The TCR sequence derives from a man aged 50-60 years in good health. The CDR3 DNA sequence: TGTGCCAGCAGCTTGGAAGGTAATTCAGATACGCAGTATTTT. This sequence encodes CASSLEGNSDTQYF.